The 10 T cell receptor beta chains reported below all come from one sample, sequenced in a study of vaccination effects on CD4 cells after COVID-19. The antigens these receptors bind are not known. Produced via immunoSEQ multiplex PCR; TCRdb's table is partial and in-frame only. The data show about 38,000 clones, about 80% seen once. Having been cultured for 10 days, the cells underwent CD4+ T cell isolation. The sequencing here drew on CD4+ T cells from PBMCs cultured without peptide, taken before COVID-19 vaccination. These TCRs come from a human donor who received a COVID-19 vaccine.

The chain carries TRBV5-1 and TRBJ1-4; D unclear. Germline V gene lookup returns CDR1 SGHRS and CDR2 YFSETQ. The CDR3 has 13 amino acids. V lost 6 bases, J lost 5 bases, and 11 bases lay in between. CDR3 sequence reads: CASTWETNEKLFF. The CDR3 DNA sequence: TGCGCCAGCACGTGGGAGACCAATGAAAAACTGTTTTTT.

The chain recombines TRBV10-3 with TRBJ1-1; weak D call: TRBD1 (5 bases). The CDR3 has 13 amino acids. Looked up from germline, CDR1 is ENHRY and CDR2 is SYGVKD. With 8 bases removed from V and 3 bases from J, the gap between germline ends came to 13 bases. The CDR3 sequence: CAIDRDGHTEAFF. The DNA for the CDR3 is TGTGCCATCGACCGGGACGGCCACACTGAAGCTTTCTTT.

The chain uses TRBV7-9 and TRBJ1-6; D may be TRBD1 (6 bases). The CDR3 has 15 residues. Deletions cut 6 bases from V and 10 bases from J, with 19 bases between. The germline V gene encodes CDR1 SEHNR and CDR2 FQNEAQ (reference sequence). The CDR3 here is CASRGGADTTSPLHF. CDR3 nucleotides: TGTGCCAGCAGGGGGGGGGCGGACACGACGTCACCCCTCCACTTT.

CDR3 residues: CASRDREYREKLFF. The CDR3 DNA reads TGCGCCAGCAGGGACAGGGAATATCGTGAAAAACTGTTTTTT. V usage is TRBV10-1 and J usage is TRBJ1-4, with TRBD1 matching 8 bases. The CDR3 totals 14 residues. In germline, CDR1 is WNHNN, CDR2 SYGVQD (reference sequence). Trimming cost V 6 bases and J 7 bases; bases outside gene matches: 7.

J is TRBJ2-2 and V is TRBV7-2, with no clear D. Between the trimmed V and J ends, which lost 5 bases and 0 bases, there was a span of 10 bases. This CDR3 has 15 residues. Germline CDR1 is SGHTA and CDR2 is FQGNSA. Written as DNA, the CDR3 is TGTGCCAGCAGCCGCGGTGGGTCGAACACCGGGGAGCTGTTTTTT. Its translation: CASSRGGSNTGELFF.

The CDR3 is CASSLSSPSTGELFF. DNA for the CDR3: TGTGCCAGCAGCTTGAGCAGCCCTAGCACCGGGGAGCTGTTTTTT. The genes are TRBV5-4 and TRBJ2-2; D ambiguous. Germline V CDR1 and CDR2: SGHNT, YYREEE (reference sequence). Trimming pared 1 base from V and 4 bases from J, leaving 11 bases between. CDR3 length: 15 residues.

The DNA of the CDR3 is TGTGCCAGCAGCTTATCCCCCCTGGGCAGCGGGGGAAACCGCGAGCAGTACGTC. Translating it yields CASSLSPLGSGGNREQYV. This chain connects TRBV7-2 to TRBJ2-7; 8 bases line up with TRBD2. Trimming took 2 bases from V and 6 from J; bases not matched to a gene: 18. CDR1 is SGHTA, CDR2 FQGNSA, per germline. The CDR3 extends over 18 amino acids.

The genes are TRBV5-4 and TRBJ2-4; no definite D call. The V end lost 2 bases, the J end lost 7 bases, and 4 bases lay between the germline ends. The germline gives CDR1 SGHNT, CDR2 YYREEE (reference sequence). This CDR3 is built from 11 residues. The CDR3 bases are TGTGCCAGCAGCTTACTGAACATTCAGTACTTC. It specifies CASSLLNIQYF.

This chain uses TRBV5-4 with TRBJ1-1; D is possibly TRBD1 (6 bases). Germline loops: CDR1 SGHNT, CDR2 YYREEE (reference sequence). The CDR3 spans 15 residues. Trimming took off 0 bases at V and 3 bases at J, with 12 bases between the two ends. The chain's CDR3 is CASSLVRGRDTEAFF. In DNA, the CDR3 is TGTGCCAGCAGCTTGGTCCGGGGGCGGGACACTGAAGCTTTCTTT.

The rearrangement links TRBV5-4 to TRBJ2-1; TRBD2 matches at 9 bases. The V gene end was trimmed by 2 bases and the J gene end by 0 bases; junction bases not matched to a gene: 3. Germline values: CDR1 SGHNT, CDR2 YYREEE (reference sequence). The CDR3 totals 16 residues. The DNA of the CDR3 is TGTGCCAGCAGCTTAGGCGGGGGGGCCTCCTACAATGAGCAGTTCTTC. Its translation is CASSLGGGASYNEQFF.